This T cell receptor beta chain was sequenced during a study of T-cell memory formation after mild COVID-19. Study-wide points: The CD4+ clones that contracted clustered mainly within CM and EM, and the CD8+ clones concentrated in EMRA.

TCRdb processed the 5' RACE reads anew with MiXCR; each CDR3 protein has one entry. The data contain 450,000 or so distinct CDR3 sequences, approximately 23% of them singletons. This clonotype was detected only a few times. Its antigen is unknown. CDR1 is SGHRS, CDR2 YFSETQ, per germline. This CDR3 contains 15 residues. Trimming shortened V by 4 bases and J by 6 bases, and 17 bases separated the two germline ends. Sequencing used PBMCs or a T cell subset sorted from them (not recorded which). The source of this sequence is an adult woman who had mild COVID-19 (a few samples of this study predate the infection). Cell type and time point are not known. The V call is TRBV5-1, the J call TRBJ1-5, with D possibly being TRBD1 (6 bases). The CDR3 spells CASSPTFGGGQPQHF. Written as DNA, the CDR3 is TGCGCCAGCAGCCCTACCTTCGGGGGCGGTCAGCCCCAGCATTTT. The full variable domain, completed using reference TRBV5-1 and TRBJ1-5, is KAGVTQTPRYLIKTRGQQVTLSCSPISGHRSVSWYQQTPGQGLQFLFEYFSETQRNKGNFPGRFSGRQFSNSRSEMNVSTLELGDSALYLCASSPTFGGGQPQHFGDGTRLSIL.